The source of this T cell receptor beta chain is a study of response to subunit inactivated influenza vaccine. General study results and limits: After each seasonal influenza vaccination, few new T cells are recruited, the authors suggested.

TCRdb re-called the RT-PCR reads through MiXCR, storing one row per CDR3 protein. The sample holds 860,000 or so distinct CDR3 sequences; 21% are singletons and the top ten take roughly 10%. The V gene's germline CDR1 is SGHAT and CDR2 FQNNGV. This CDR3 region has 17 residues. Between the trimmed V and J ends, which lost 0 bases and 10 bases, there was a span of 22 bases. Comment on this clonotype: The antigen remains unidentified.

Specimen: PBMCs from blood, collected roughly 5 days after vaccination. The source is a man aged 50 to 60 who received an inactivated influenza vaccine. The V call is TRBV11-2, the J call TRBJ2-1; D could derive from TRBD1 or TRBD2 (6 bases each). The chain's CDR3 is CASSLEGSGRAGGEQFF. CDR3 in DNA: TGTGCCAGCAGCTTAGAGGGGTCGGGTAGGGCCGGGGGCGAGCAGTTCTTC. The whole variable domain, remainder taken from reference TRBV11-2 and TRBJ2-1, is EAGVAQSPRYKIIEKRQSVAFWCNPISGHATLYWYQQILGQGPKLLIQFQNNGVVDDSQLPKDRFSAERLKGVDSTLKIQPAKLEDSAVYLCASSLEGSGRAGGEQFFGPGTRLTVL.